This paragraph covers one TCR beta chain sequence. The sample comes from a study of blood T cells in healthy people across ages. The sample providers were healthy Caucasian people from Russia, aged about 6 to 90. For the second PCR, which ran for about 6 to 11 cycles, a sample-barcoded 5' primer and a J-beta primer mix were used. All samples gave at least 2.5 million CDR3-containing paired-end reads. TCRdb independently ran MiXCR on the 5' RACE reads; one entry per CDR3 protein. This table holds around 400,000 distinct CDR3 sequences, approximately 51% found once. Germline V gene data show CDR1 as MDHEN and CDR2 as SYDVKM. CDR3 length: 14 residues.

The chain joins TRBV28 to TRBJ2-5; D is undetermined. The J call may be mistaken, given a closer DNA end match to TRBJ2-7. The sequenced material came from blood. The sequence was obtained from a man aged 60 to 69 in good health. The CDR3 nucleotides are TGTGCCAGCAGTTTCCCCACAGTCCCGGTCGAGCAGTACTTC. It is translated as CASSFPTVPVEQYF.